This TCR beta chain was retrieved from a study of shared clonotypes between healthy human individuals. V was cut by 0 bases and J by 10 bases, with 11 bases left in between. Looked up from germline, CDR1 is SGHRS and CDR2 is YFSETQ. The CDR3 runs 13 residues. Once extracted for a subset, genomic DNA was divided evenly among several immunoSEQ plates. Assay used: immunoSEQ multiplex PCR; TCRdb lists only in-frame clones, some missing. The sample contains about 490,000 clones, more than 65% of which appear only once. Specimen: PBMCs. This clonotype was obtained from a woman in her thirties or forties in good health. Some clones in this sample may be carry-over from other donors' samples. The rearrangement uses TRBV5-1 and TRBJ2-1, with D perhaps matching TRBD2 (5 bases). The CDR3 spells CASSLAEGFEQFF. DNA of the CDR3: TGCGCCAGCAGCTTGGCTGAGGGCTTCGAGCAGTTCTTC.